These T cell receptor beta chains were read from a single sample in a study of OX40 agonist ivuxolimab in advanced cancers. Assay used: immunoSEQ multiplex PCR; TCRdb lists only in-frame clones, some missing. The table records about 75,000 clones, about 85% of them present only once. The source material was CD4+ or CD8+ T cells sorted from blood, sampled in a trial of the OX40 agonist ivuxolimab. Source of these receptors: an adult with an advanced solid tumor such as melanoma, head and neck, liver or kidney cancer. CDR3s include the opening cysteine and the closing phenylalanine or tryptophan. Fields, in order: clone size, V gene, D gene, J gene, CDR3 protein, CDR3 DNA. A D gene is named only where the DNA matches it firmly. A clone size is listed for some rows: how often the clone was seen (once, few, many), or a class if it is expanded.

>-|TRBV2|TRBD1|TRBJ1-2
CASRVGGDYGYTF
TGTGCCAGCAGAGTAGGGGGCGACTATGGCTACACCTTC
>-|TRBV19|TRBD1|TRBJ1-3
CASSPGQGAGNTIYF
TGTGCCAGTAGTCCGGGACAGGGAGCTGGAAACACCATATATTTT
>-|TRBV9|TRBD2|TRBJ2-1
CASSVRAGGPNEQFF
TGTGCCAGCAGCGTACGAGCGGGAGGGCCCAATGAGCAGTTCTTC
>-|TRBV25-1|TRBD2|TRBJ2-3
CASSVTSARSADTQYF
TGTGCCAGCAGTGTGACTAGCGCCAGGTCTGCAGATACGCAGTATTTT
>few|TRBV15|-|TRBJ1-4
CATSRDGGPSEKLFF
TGTGCCACCAGCAGAGATGGGGGCCCGTCCGAAAAACTGTTTTTT
>-|TRBV4-2|TRBD1|TRBJ1-4
CASSQDSLQGQGEKLFF
TGTGCCAGCAGCCAAGATTCCCTACAGGGGCAGGGAGAAAAACTGTTTTTT
>-|TRBV4-1|TRBD2|TRBJ2-7
CASSYTRGGSEQYF
TGCGCCAGCAGCTATACCCGGGGAGGGAGCGAGCAGTACTTC
>-|TRBV28|-|TRBJ1-5
CASSLWASNQPQHF
TGTGCCAGCAGTTTATGGGCTAGCAATCAGCCCCAGCATTTT
>-|TRBV7-9|-|TRBJ2-5
CASSFLGEETQYF
TGTGCCAGCAGCTTTTTAGGGGAAGAGACCCAGTACTTC
>-|TRBV19|-|TRBJ2-1
CASSIQGPHYNEQFF
TGTGCCAGTAGTATACAGGGGCCTCATTACAATGAGCAGTTCTTC
>-|TRBV5-1|-|TRBJ2-3
CASSLAAGMSTDTQYF
TGCGCCAGCAGCTTGGCGGCGGGAATGAGCACAGATACGCAGTATTTT
>-|TRBV7-6|-|TRBJ2-3
CASSPQRATDTQYF
TGTGCCAGCAGCCCTCAGCGGGCCACAGATACGCAGTATTTT
>-|TRBV29-1|TRBD1|TRBJ2-7
CSVGGTGVYEQYF
TGCAGCGTTGGAGGGACAGGGGTCTACGAGCAGTACTTC
>-|TRBV7-7|-|TRBJ2-1
CASSSSGSLAYNEQFF
TGTGCTAGCAGCTCTTCAGGGAGCCTCGCGTACAATGAGCAGTTCTTC
>-|TRBV19|TRBD2|TRBJ2-1
CASSIDPLAGVVDEQFF
TGTGCCAGTAGTATAGACCCCCTAGCGGGAGTCGTGGATGAGCAGTTCTTC
>-|TRBV2|TRBD1|TRBJ2-7
CASSRDRRSYEQYF
TGTGCCAGCAGTAGGGACAGGCGGTCCTACGAGCAGTACTTC
>-|TRBV29-1|-|TRBJ2-7
CSVFQGVSSYEQYF
TGCAGCGTTTTTCAGGGAGTGAGCTCCTACGAGCAGTACTTC
>-|TRBV7-9|-|TRBJ1-2
CASSSSPWTYGYTF
TGTGCCAGCAGCTCCTCCCCATGGACGTATGGCTACACCTTC
>-|TRBV10-3|TRBD2|TRBJ2-5
CAISFGLAGGETQYF
TGTGCCATCAGTTTTGGACTAGCGGGAGGAGAGACCCAGTACTTC
>-|TRBV11-2|-|TRBJ2-7
CASSPGITGLYEQYF
TGTGCCAGCAGCCCCGGTATTACGGGGCTCTACGAGCAGTACTTC
>-|TRBV29-1|-|TRBJ2-7
CSAGPTGEGEQYF
TGCAGCGCAGGCCCGACAGGGGAGGGCGAGCAGTACTTC
>-|TRBV18|-|TRBJ1-1
CASSSGEVAEAFF
TGTGCCAGCTCCTCAGGGGAGGTAGCTGAAGCTTTCTTT
>-|TRBV6-1|-|TRBJ1-2
CASVTGAGYTF
TGTGCCAGTGTCACAGGAGCTGGCTACACCTTC
>-|TRBV5-4|TRBD2|TRBJ2-3
CASSLLGLAGAYDTQYF
TGTGCCAGCAGCTTACTGGGACTAGCGGGGGCATATGATACGCAGTATTTT
>-|TRBV2|TRBD1|TRBJ2-7
CASRRGTGGLEQYF
TGTGCCAGCAGGAGAGGGACAGGGGGGTTGGAGCAGTACTTC
>-|TRBV28|-|TRBJ1-2
CASSFRGHGYTF
TGTGCCAGCAGTTTCAGGGGCCATGGCTACACCTTC
>-|TRBV7-2|TRBD2|TRBJ2-1
CASSIGLAGGYNEQFF
TGTGCCAGCAGCATAGGACTAGCGGGAGGTTACAATGAGCAGTTCTTC
>once|TRBV6-6|-|TRBJ1-1
CASRHGDANTEAFF
TGTGCCAGCAGACACGGGGATGCGAACACTGAAGCTTTCTTT
>once|TRBV2|-|TRBJ1-1
CASSEEGIGGKAFF
TGTGCCAGCAGTGAAGAAGGTATAGGGGGGAAAGCTTTCTTT
>-|TRBV28|TRBD1|TRBJ2-5
CASSLWMTGGQETQYF
TGTGCCAGCAGTTTATGGATGACAGGGGGCCAAGAGACCCAGTACTTC
>-|TRBV7-2|-|TRBJ2-1
CASSPGATNYNEQFF
TGTGCCAGCAGCCCTGGGGCTACCAACTACAATGAGCAGTTCTTC
>medium-sized|TRBV19|-|TRBJ2-7
CASSTAADSDRQYF
TGTGCCAGTAGTACCGCCGCCGACAGTGATCGGCAGTACTTC
>-|TRBV6-5|-|TRBJ1-2
CASSAQGNYGYTF
TGTGCCAGCAGTGCACAGGGAAACTATGGCTACACCTTC
>-|TRBV27|TRBD2|TRBJ2-1
CASSPAGAGYNEQFF
TGTGCCAGCAGCCCAGCGGGAGCGGGCTACAATGAGCAGTTCTTC
>-|TRBV27|TRBD2|TRBJ2-2
CASSASGGTGELFF
TGTGCCAGCAGTGCTAGCGGGGGCACCGGGGAGCTGTTTTTT
>-|TRBV6-6|-|TRBJ2-7
CASSSARQGGDEQYF
TGTGCCAGCAGTTCGGCGCGGCAGGGTGGCGACGAGCAGTACTTC
>-|TRBV11-3|-|TRBJ2-1
CASSLGRNNEQFF
TGTGCCAGCAGCTTGGGAAGGAACAATGAGCAGTTCTTC
>-|TRBV29-1|TRBD2|TRBJ2-7
CSVEMASGSPAYEQYF
TGCAGCGTTGAAATGGCTAGCGGGAGTCCCGCCTACGAGCAGTACTTC
>-|TRBV6-5|-|TRBJ1-5
CASSFADSSNQPQHF
TGTGCCAGCAGTTTCGCGGACAGCTCCAATCAGCCCCAGCATTTT
>-|TRBV5-1|TRBD2|TRBJ2-2
CASSREGRETGELFF
TGCGCCAGCAGCCGGGAGGGGCGGGAGACCGGGGAGCTGTTTTTT
>few|TRBV29-1|TRBD1|TRBJ1-1
CSVEGAGGSGTEAFF
TGCAGCGTTGAAGGGGCAGGGGGGTCTGGCACTGAAGCTTTCTTT
>-|TRBV19|TRBD2|TRBJ2-1
CASSLGLAHHEQFF
TGTGCCAGTAGTTTGGGACTAGCGCACCATGAGCAGTTCTTC
>-|TRBV28|-|TRBJ2-1
CASPPPRGQFNEQFF
TGTGCCAGCCCCCCCCCACGGGGGCAATTCAATGAGCAGTTCTTC
>-|TRBV9|TRBD2|TRBJ2-1
CASSYTSGSSYNEQFF
TGTGCCAGCAGCTATACTAGCGGAAGCTCCTACAATGAGCAGTTCTTC
>-|TRBV7-9|-|TRBJ2-7
CASSLMGARYEQYF
TGTGCCAGCAGTCTAATGGGGGCGCGGTACGAGCAGTACTTC
>-|TRBV28|TRBD1|TRBJ1-2
CASSPPGQGVLTF
TGTGCCAGCAGTCCTCCGGGACAGGGGGTTTTGACCTTC
>-|TRBV5-1|-|TRBJ2-4
CASSAGQNLAKNIQYF
TGCGCCAGCAGCGCGGGACAGAATCTAGCCAAAAACATTCAGTACTTC
>-|TRBV2|TRBD1|TRBJ2-2
CASLRDRGTYTGELFF
TGTGCCAGCCTCCGGGACAGGGGAACTTACACCGGGGAGCTGTTTTTT
>-|TRBV27|-|TRBJ2-5
CASRSFQETQYF
TGTGCCAGCAGGTCATTTCAAGAGACCCAGTACTTC
>-|TRBV6-5|-|TRBJ1-1
CASSSRGTEAFF
TGTGCCAGCAGCTCGAGGGGGACTGAAGCTTTCTTT
>-|TRBV29-1|-|TRBJ2-1
CSVGRVRYNEQFF
TGCAGCGTGGGCAGGGTGAGGTACAATGAGCAGTTCTTC
>-|TRBV5-1|TRBD1|TRBJ2-2
CASSPRQGGTGELFF
TGCGCCAGCAGCCCACGACAGGGTGGGACCGGGGAGCTGTTTTTT
>once|TRBV7-2|TRBD1|TRBJ1-1
CASSPGQAYPHEAFF
TGTGCCAGCAGCCCCGGACAGGCCTACCCCCATGAAGCTTTCTTT
>-|TRBV7-2|TRBD1|TRBJ1-2
CASSLMGQASRGYTF
TGTGCCAGCAGCTTAATGGGACAGGCCTCCAGGGGCTACACCTTC
>once|TRBV13|TRBD2|TRBJ2-5
CASSHRTSGSGRYQETQYF
TGTGCCAGCAGCCACCGGACTAGCGGGAGTGGTCGTTACCAAGAGACCCAGTACTTC
>-|TRBV4-2|TRBD1|TRBJ2-2
CASSQFRGLATGELFF
TGTGCCAGCAGCCAGTTCAGGGGGCTAGCGACCGGGGAGCTGTTTTTT
>-|TRBV5-6|TRBD1|TRBJ2-1
CASSRQGDNEQFF
TGTGCCAGCAGCCGACAGGGGGACAATGAGCAGTTCTTC
>-|TRBV15|-|TRBJ2-1
CATSREIRYNEQFF
TGTGCCACCAGCAGAGAAATTAGGTACAATGAGCAGTTCTTC
>-|TRBV11-2|-|TRBJ2-7
CASSIRTVNYEQYF
TGTGCCAGCAGCATTCGGACAGTAAACTACGAGCAGTACTTC
>-|TRBV27|TRBD2|TRBJ2-7
CASSRKGIAGAVYEQYF
TGTGCCAGCAGTAGAAAGGGTATAGCGGGAGCCGTTTACGAGCAGTACTTC